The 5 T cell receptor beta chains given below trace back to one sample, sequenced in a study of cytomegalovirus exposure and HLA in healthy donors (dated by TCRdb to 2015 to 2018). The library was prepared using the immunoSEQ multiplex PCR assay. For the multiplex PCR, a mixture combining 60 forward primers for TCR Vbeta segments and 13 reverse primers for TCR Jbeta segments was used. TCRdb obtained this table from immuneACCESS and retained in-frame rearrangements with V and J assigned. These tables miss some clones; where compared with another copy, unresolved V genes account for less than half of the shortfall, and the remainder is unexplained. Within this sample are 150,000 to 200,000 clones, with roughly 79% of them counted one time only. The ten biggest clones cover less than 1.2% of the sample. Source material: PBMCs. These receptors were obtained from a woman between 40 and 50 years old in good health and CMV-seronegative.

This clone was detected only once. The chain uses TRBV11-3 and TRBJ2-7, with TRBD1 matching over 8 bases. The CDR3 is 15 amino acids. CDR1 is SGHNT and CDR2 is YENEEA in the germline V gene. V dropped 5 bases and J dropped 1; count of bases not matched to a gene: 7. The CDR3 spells CASSPGGSKSYEQYF. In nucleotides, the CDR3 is TGTGCCAGCAGCCCAGGGGGCAGTAAGTCCTACGAGCAGTACTTC.

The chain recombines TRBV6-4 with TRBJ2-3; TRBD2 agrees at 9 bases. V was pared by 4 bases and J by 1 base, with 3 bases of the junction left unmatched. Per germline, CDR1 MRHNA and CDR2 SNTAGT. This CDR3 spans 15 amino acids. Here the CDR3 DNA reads TGTGCCAGCAGTGTAGCGGGAGAGGGCACAGATACGCAGTATTTT. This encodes CASSVAGEGTDTQYF.

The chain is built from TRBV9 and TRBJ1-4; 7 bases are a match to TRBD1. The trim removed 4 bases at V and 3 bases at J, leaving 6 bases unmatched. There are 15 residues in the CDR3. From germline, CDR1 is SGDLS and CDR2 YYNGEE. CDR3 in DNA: TGTGCCAGCAGCTCCCACAGGGGCCCTAATGAAAAACTGTTTTTT. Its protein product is CASSSHRGPNEKLFF.

The CDR3 reads CASSSGQAGNTIYF. The CDR3 DNA follows: TGTGCCAGCAGCTCGGGACAGGCGGGAAACACCATATATTTT. The chain employs TRBV7-9 and TRBJ1-3; TRBD1 matches 8 bases. With 4 bases clipped from V and 4 bases from J, the junction kept 3 bases outside the gene matches. This CDR3 has 14 amino acids. Germline CDR1 is SEHNR and CDR2 is FQNEAQ (reference sequence).

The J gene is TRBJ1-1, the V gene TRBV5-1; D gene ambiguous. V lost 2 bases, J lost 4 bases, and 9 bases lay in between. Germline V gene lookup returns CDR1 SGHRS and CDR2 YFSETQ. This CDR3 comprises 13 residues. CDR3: CASSFTSGTEAFF. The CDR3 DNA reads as TGCGCCAGCAGCTTTACCTCGGGCACTGAAGCTTTCTTT.